This T cell receptor (beta chain) was sequenced in a study of cytomegalovirus exposure and HLA in healthy donors. V lost 5 bases to trimming and J lost 3 bases, with 14 bases between them. In germline, CDR1 is MDHEN, CDR2 SYDVKM. There are 15 residues in the CDR3. In regard to this clone: Its antigen is unknown.

The PCR made use of 60 Vbeta and 13 Jbeta primers. The table came from immunoSEQ multiplex PCR; TCRdb's copy has only in-frame clones and leaves some out. The sample includes about 90,000 clones, roughly 60% of them seen just once. Regarding the study as a whole: Among immune exposure information, only CMV serostatus was available. Within an earlier analysis, most TCR beta V segments proved productive either about 90% or about 30% of the time. High sensitivity and specificity were reportedly achieved when the classifier diagnosed cytomegalovirus status.

Material: PBMCs. This chain uses TRBV28 with TRBJ2-1; D remains unclear. This TCR derives from a woman between 50 and 59 years old in good health and CMV-seropositive. CDR3 nucleotide sequence: TGTGCCAGCAGTATTACCCGCGCCGGCTACAATGAGCAGTTCTTC. Its translation: CASSITRAGYNEQFF.